Presented here are 23 T cell receptor beta chains from one specimen sequenced in a study of blood T cell repertoires in COVID-19 (dated by TCRdb to about 2020). Library preparation used the immunoSEQ multiplex PCR assay. Here the immuneACCESS table is served through TCRdb, limited to in-frame sequences with V and J called. Missing clones are a known gap in these copies; in checked studies unresolved V genes cover under half, and the rest lacks a known reason. This sample is represented by over 100,000 clones; roughly 84% of them were singletons. The biggest ten clones account for 6% to 7% of the sample. The sequenced sample consisted of peripheral blood. These receptors all stem from a woman aged 50 to 65 with acute or convalescent COVID-19.

The genes are TRBV19 and TRBJ1-2; D possibly corresponds to TRBD1 (5 bases). Germline assignment: CDR1 LNHDA and CDR2 SQIVND (reference sequence). Trimming left V 0 bases short and J 9 bases short, with 14 bases between. There are 14 residues in the CDR3. The CDR3, as DNA: TGTGCCAGTAGTATAGAGGCTGTCAGGGCACGCTACACCTTC. Amino acids: CASSIEAVRARYTF.

This clone was found once. This chain connects TRBV10-3 to TRBJ2-6; a possible D gene is TRBD1 (5 bases). Germline V gives CDR1 ENHRY, CDR2 SYGVKD. The V and J ends lost 2 bases and 0 bases respectively, with 23 bases between them. The CDR3 runs 21 residues. The CDR3 bases are TGTGCCATCAGTGAGGGGGCTCGAAAGTACAGTAGTTTCTCTGGGGCCAACGTCCTGACTTTC. Translated, it gives CAISEGARKYSSFSGANVLTF.

This clone was detected only a few times. CDR3 loop: CASSMDRGRRYTF. DNA of the CDR3: TGTGCCAGCAGTATGGACAGGGGTCGGCGCTACACCTTC. V is TRBV6-4 and J is TRBJ1-2, with 9 positions matching TRBD1. The V segment lost 5 bases and the J segment 9 bases; nucleotides outside the gene matches: 7. Germline CDR1 is MRHNA and CDR2 is SNTAGT. There are 13 residues in the CDR3.

Notes on this clone: In the same sample, other DNA sequences code for this CDR3. This chain links TRBV18 with TRBJ1-2, with D tentatively TRBD1 (6 bases). Looked up from germline, CDR1 is KGHSH and CDR2 is LQKENI. Between the trimmed V and J ends, which lost 3 bases and 6 bases, there was a span of 11 bases. This CDR3 is built from 13 residues. CDR3 in DNA: TGTGCCAGCTCACCGCGGGGGGCGGATGGCTACACCTTC. The encoded protein is CASSPRGADGYTF.

This chain links TRBV24-1 with TRBJ1-5; 9 nucleotides align to TRBD1. Per germline, CDR1 KGHDR and CDR2 SFDVKD. V was clipped by 3 bases and J by 5 bases; unmatched bases: 16. There are 19 residues in the CDR3. CDR3 in amino acids: CATSDPNPGPGQGDQPQHF. The CDR3 DNA is TGTGCCACCAGTGATCCAAACCCGGGGCCGGGACAGGGTGATCAGCCCCAGCATTTT.

The chain carries TRBV11-2 and TRBJ1-3; D is uncertain. The V gene's germline CDR1 is SGHAT and CDR2 FQNNGV. Trimming took off 4 bases at V and 6 bases at J, with 4 bases between the two ends. This CDR3 spans 11 amino acids. This CDR3 is CASSSLNTIYF. CDR3 DNA sequence: TGTGCCAGCAGCTCTCTAAACACCATATATTTT.

The chain is built from TRBV7-9 and TRBJ1-4, with D perhaps TRBD1 (6 bases). Trimming pared 1 base from V and 8 bases from J, leaving 14 bases between. Germline-derived CDR1 and CDR2 are SEHNR and FQNEAQ (reference sequence). CDR3 length: 15 residues. The CDR3 region has the DNA TGTGCCAGCAGCTTAGAGGCAGGGGAAGAGGAAAAACTGTTTTTT. Translation: CASSLEAGEEEKLFF.

The CDR3 region is CASSLYRGTEAFF. Written as DNA, the CDR3 is TGTGCCAGCAGTTTATATAGGGGCACTGAAGCTTTCTTT. The V gene is TRBV27, the J gene TRBJ1-1; D is possibly TRBD1 (5 bases). The CDR3 runs to 13 residues. V dropped 1 base and J dropped 4 bases, with 7 bases sitting between them. CDR1 is MNHEY, CDR2 SMNVEV, per germline (reference sequence).

V and J are TRBV18 and TRBJ1-2, with D possibly being TRBD1 (6 bases). The CDR3 is 15 residues long. Looked up from germline, CDR1 is KGHSH and CDR2 is LQKENI. V lost 3 bases, J lost 4 bases, and 15 bases lay in between. CDR3 sequence: CASSPPGGRLYGYTF. The CDR3 DNA reads TGTGCCAGCTCACCCCCCGGGGGGCGTCTCTATGGCTACACCTTC. Full variable domain (rest looked up from reference TRBV18 and TRBJ1-2): NAGVMQNPRHLVRRRGQEARLRCSPMKGHSHVYWYRQLPEEGLKFMVYLQKENIIDESGMPKERFSAEFPKEGPSILRIQQVVRGDSAAYFCASSPPGGRLYGYTFGSGTRLTVV.

J is TRBJ2-3 and V is TRBV14, with 9 bases fitting TRBD1. The V and J ends lost 2 bases and 5 bases, in that order; junction bases with no gene match: 8. The CDR3 totals 16 residues. Germline CDR1 SGHDN, CDR2 FVKESK. The CDR3 spells CASSQLQGAVRDTQYF. The CDR3 region has the DNA TGTGCCAGCAGCCAATTACAGGGGGCAGTGAGAGATACGCAGTATTTT.

The V gene is TRBV6-5, the J gene TRBJ2-1; the match to TRBD2 covers 10 bases. The CDR3 runs to 14 residues. V dropped 7 bases and J dropped 7; count of bases not matched to a gene: 7. The germline CDR1 and CDR2 sequences are MNHEY and SVGAGI. CDR3 residues: CASTPGTSENEQFF. In DNA form, the CDR3 reads TGTGCCAGCACCCCCGGGACTAGCGAAAATGAGCAGTTCTTC.

CDR3 sequence reads: CASSVETGTIEAFF. As DNA, the CDR3 is TGTGCCAGCAGTGTTGAGACAGGCACGATTGAAGCTTTCTTT. The chain couples TRBV2 to TRBJ1-1; a possible D gene is TRBD1 (6 bases). This CDR3 is 14 amino acids long. Trimming removed 4 bases from V and 7 bases from J, with 16 bases in between. Germline V gives CDR1 SNHLY, CDR2 FYNNEI.

The gene calls are TRBV16 and TRBJ2-2; D is unclear. This CDR3 has 14 residues. From germline, CDR1 is KGHSY and CDR2 FQNENV. The ends were cut back, 2 bases at V and 4 bases at J, with 8 bases in the middle. Here the CDR3 reads CASSQTDTTGELFF. CDR3 DNA sequence: TGTGCCAGCAGCCAAACCGACACCACCGGGGAGCTGTTTTTT.

The sample holds one count of this clone. The chain recombines TRBV18 with TRBJ1-5; D call uncertain. Looked up from germline, CDR1 is KGHSH and CDR2 is LQKENI. V lost 1 base and J 1 base, leaving 11 bases between the germline ends. The CDR3 covers 16 residues. Here the CDR3 DNA reads TGTGCCAGCTCACCACGGGGAGTCCTAAGCAATCAGCCCCAGCATTTT. This gives the protein CASSPRGVLSNQPQHF.

CDR3 residues: CASSPGSLKGLFF. The CDR3 DNA reads as TGTGCCAGCAGCCCCGGGTCCCTTAAAGGTCTGTTTTTT. The chain couples TRBV28 to TRBJ1-4; no clear D. V gave up 6 bases and J gave up 14 bases, with 19 bases separating them. CDR3 size: 13 residues. The germline V gene has CDR1 MDHEN and CDR2 SYDVKM.

The gene calls are TRBV25-1 and TRBJ1-2; unclear D gene. CDR1 and CDR2 (germline): MGHDK, SYGVNS. The V and J ends lost 1 base and 5 bases respectively, with 8 bases between them. This CDR3 is built from 13 residues. The CDR3 spells CASSEFTTYGYTF. The CDR3 nucleotides are TGTGCCAGCAGTGAATTTACCACTTATGGCTACACCTTC.

The chain joins TRBV28 to TRBJ2-6; D unclear. The germline gives CDR1 MDHEN, CDR2 SYDVKM. V was shortened by 0 bases and J by 0 bases, with 6 bases between the two germline ends. The length of the CDR3 is 16 residues. The CDR3 coding sequence is TGTGCCAGCAGTTTATGGTCGGTCTCTGGGGCCAACGTCCTGACTTTC. This sequence encodes CASSLWSVSGANVLTF.

This clone was seen just once. This chain connects TRBV6-5 to TRBJ1-2; no firm D call. The CDR3 is 12 amino acids. The germline V gene has CDR1 MNHEY and CDR2 SVGAGI. V was cut by 5 bases and J by 6 bases, with 10 bases left in between. For the CDR3, the DNA is TGTGCCAGCAGTCCTACCCTAGATGGCTACACCTTC. Translating it yields CASSPTLDGYTF.

The J gene is TRBJ2-7, the V gene TRBV5-4; D might be TRBD1 (6 bases). The CDR3 contains 15 residues. Looked up from germline, CDR1 is SGHNT and CDR2 is YYREEE (reference sequence). V lost 4 bases, J lost 2 bases, and 16 bases lay in between. Here the CDR3 reads CASSTSGTPPYEQYF. In nucleotides, the CDR3 is TGTGCCAGCAGCACCTCCGGGACACCTCCCTACGAGCAGTACTTC.

This clone was observed a handful of times. The V and J genes are TRBV19 and TRBJ2-1; D uncertain. V gave up 2 bases and J gave up 9 bases, with 8 bases separating them. Germline CDR1 is LNHDA and CDR2 is SQIVND (reference sequence). The CDR3 runs to 12 residues. The CDR3 nucleotides read TGTGCCAGTAGTATAATACCGAGTGAGCAGTTCTTC. Protein sequence: CASSIIPSEQFF.

The V call is TRBV2, the J call TRBJ1-2; 8 bases align to TRBD1. Trimming removed 6 bases from V and 7 bases from J; junction bases left unmatched: 10. From germline, CDR1 is SNHLY and CDR2 FYNNEI. CDR3 length: 14 amino acids. The chain's CDR3 is CASRAGGAWGGYTF. DNA for the CDR3: TGTGCCAGCAGGGCAGGGGGCGCATGGGGTGGCTACACCTTC.

The V call is TRBV5-1, the J call TRBJ2-3; D is perhaps TRBD1 (6 bases). The V gene's germline CDR1 is SGHRS and CDR2 YFSETQ. This CDR3 has 14 residues. V shed 4 bases and J shed 2 bases, with 11 bases lying between them. The DNA of the CDR3 is TGCGCCAGCAGCACCTCAGGGGACACAGATACGCAGTATTTT. Translation: CASSTSGDTDTQYF.

This chain uses TRBV3-1 (or the pseudogene TRBV3-2) with TRBJ1-4, with 8 bases identical to TRBD1. V trimming: 3 bases; J trimming: 13 bases; junction bases outside the gene matches: 4. CDR3 length: 12 amino acids. Germline lookup yields CDR1 LGHDT and CDR2 YNNKEL (reference sequence). The CDR3 sequence: CASSQGTGSLFF. The CDR3 bases are TGTGCCAGCAGCCAGGGGACAGGCTCACTGTTTTTT.